These 32 T cell receptor beta chains share one sample of origin, sequenced in a study of blood T cell repertoires in COVID-19. TCRdb's table, derived via immunoSEQ multiplex PCR, lists solely in-frame clones and lacks some. The sample lists about 58,000 clones; around 91% were seen once. Sequencing was carried out using peripheral blood. Receptors originate from a woman aged 55 to 70 with active COVID-19.

V is TRBV7-9 and J is TRBJ1-4; 7 bases agree with TRBD1. This CDR3 has 14 residues. V lost 1 base and J lost 7; bases outside the gene matches: 3. CDR1 and CDR2 (germline): SEHNR, FQNEAQ (reference sequence). CDR3 sequence (DNA): TGTGCCAGCAGCTTAGGACAGGGAGGTGAAAAACTGTTTTTT. It specifies CASSLGQGGEKLFF.

In nucleotides, the CDR3 is TGTGCCAGCAGCCGGACAGGGCGATATGGCTACACCTTC. This codes for CASSRTGRYGYTF. V is TRBV12-3 or TRBV12-4 and J is TRBJ1-2; TRBD1 agrees at 8 bases. The CDR3 is 13 amino acids. The trim removed 6 bases at V and 5 bases at J, leaving 5 bases unmatched.

The chain uses TRBV27 and TRBJ2-7; D is ambiguous. This CDR3 contains 15 residues. Per germline, CDR1 MNHEY and CDR2 SMNVEV (reference sequence). V was trimmed by 4 bases and J by 0 bases, leaving 13 bases between them. CDR3 protein: CASSSRSGSSYEQYF. Here the CDR3 DNA reads TGTGCCAGCAGTTCCCGCTCGGGTAGCTCCTACGAGCAGTACTTC.

V gene TRBV3-1 (or the pseudogene TRBV3-2) combines with J gene TRBJ2-1; 11 nucleotides align to TRBD1. In germline, CDR1 is LGHDT, CDR2 YNNKEL (reference sequence). The CDR3 is made up of 17 amino acids. The V gene end was trimmed by 0 bases and the J gene end by 6 bases; junction bases not matched to a gene: 7. The CDR3 sequence is CASSQDLPGTGGNEQFF. CDR3 sequence (DNA): TGTGCCAGCAGCCAAGATCTTCCCGGGACAGGGGGCAATGAGCAGTTCTTC.

This clone was seen only once. The chain uses TRBV7-8 and TRBJ2-3, with TRBD2 matching over 8 bases. The CDR3 runs to 16 residues. J lost 4 bases, V lost 5 bases, and 11 bases had no gene match. Per germline, CDR1 SGHVS and CDR2 FQNEAQ. CDR3 sequence (DNA): TGTGCCAGCAGCCCTGGGCCGCGGGGGGTTCCAGATACGCAGTATTTT. Translating gives CASSPGPRGVPDTQYF.

V is TRBV7-6 and J is TRBJ1-1; no reliable D call. Germline values: CDR1 SGHVS, CDR2 FNYEAQ. The V end was cut by 4 bases, the J end by 5 bases, with 5 bases between. This CDR3 comprises 11 residues. In DNA, the CDR3 is TGTGCCAGCAGCTCCCGGACTGAAGCTTTCTTT. Translation: CASSSRTEAFF.

The gene calls are TRBV7-2 and TRBJ1-1; D perhaps matches TRBD1 (6 bases). In germline, CDR1 is SGHTA, CDR2 FQGNSA. Trimming shortened V by 4 bases and J by 0 bases, and 12 bases separated the two germline ends. CDR3 length: 15 residues. DNA of the CDR3: TGTGCCAGCAGCTCCCAGGGGTACTTGAACACTGAAGCTTTCTTT. It specifies CASSSQGYLNTEAFF.

The J gene is TRBJ1-2, the V gene TRBV29-1; TRBD1 aligns across 12 bases. V lost 5 bases to trimming and J lost 3 bases; unmatched junction nucleotides: 4. This CDR3 region has 14 residues. The germline gives CDR1 SQVTM, CDR2 ANQGSEA. The DNA of the CDR3 is TGCAGCGTTCCGGGACAGGGGGCGTACTATGGCTACACCTTC. Translating it yields CSVPGQGAYYGYTF.

This clone was observed a handful of times. V gene TRBV18 combines with J gene TRBJ2-1; tentatively, D is TRBD1 (5 bases). V shed 6 bases and J shed 4 bases, with 31 bases lying between them. Germline CDR1 KGHSH, CDR2 LQKENI. This CDR3 comprises 20 residues. The CDR3: CASSPTLGFSWQGKYNEQFF. CDR3 sequence (DNA): TGTGCCAGCTCCCCCACCCTGGGTTTTTCTTGGCAGGGCAAATACAATGAGCAGTTCTTC.

The chain couples TRBV9 to TRBJ2-6, with D hard to call. This CDR3 is 13 amino acids long. The V end lost 3 bases, the J end lost 4 bases, and 5 bases lay between the germline ends. Germline assignment: CDR1 SGDLS and CDR2 YYNGEE. The CDR3 region is CASSAVGANVLTF. DNA of the CDR3: TGTGCCAGCAGCGCCGTAGGGGCCAACGTCCTGACTTTC.

The chain carries TRBV5-4 and TRBJ2-5; the match to TRBD2 covers 7 bases. The V and J ends lost 4 bases and 4 bases, in that order; junction bases with no gene match: 7. The CDR3 sequence is 14 residues long. Germline CDR1 and CDR2: SGHNT and YYREEE (reference sequence). The CDR3 loop is CASSRDPGGETQYF. Here the CDR3 DNA reads TGTGCCAGCAGCCGGGACCCGGGGGGAGAGACCCAGTACTTC.

The sample holds one count of this clone. The V gene is TRBV6-1, the J gene TRBJ2-2; 7 positions agree with TRBD1. V gave up 1 base and J gave up 2 bases; unmatched junction bases: 7. The CDR3 length is 17 residues. CDR1 MNHNS and CDR2 SASEGT come from the germline V gene. The DNA for the CDR3 is TGTGCCAGCAGTGAAGTCTTCGGGACAGTTAACACCGGGGAGCTGTTTTTT. Amino acid sequence: CASSEVFGTVNTGELFF.

The genes are TRBV5-4 and TRBJ2-7; 8 bases map to TRBD1. Losses at the gene ends were 4 bases for V and 3 bases for J; bases not matched to a gene: 6. CDR3 length: 14 residues. Germline loops: CDR1 SGHNT, CDR2 YYREEE (reference sequence). In nucleotides, the CDR3 is TGTGCCAGCAGCCCGGACAGGGTTGGCTACGAGCAGTACTTC. Protein: CASSPDRVGYEQYF.

The chain employs TRBV24-1 and TRBJ2-1; 7 nucleotides agree with TRBD2. The V segment lost 3 bases and the J segment 1 base; nucleotides outside the gene matches: 2. Germline assignment: CDR1 KGHDR and CDR2 SFDVKD. CDR3 size: 15 residues. The CDR3 nucleotides read TGTGCCACCAGTGATCTAGCGGAATCCTACAATGAGCAGTTCTTC. Protein sequence: CATSDLAESYNEQFF.

The chain couples TRBV28 to TRBJ1-4, with D perhaps TRBD1 (6 bases). Germline CDR1 MDHEN, CDR2 SYDVKM. The V end lost 10 bases, the J end lost 4 bases, and 13 bases lay between the germline ends. This CDR3 is 13 amino acids long. The CDR3 protein is CATEGGHNEKLFF. DNA of the CDR3: TGTGCCACGGAGGGGGGGCATAATGAAAAACTGTTTTTT.

The V and J genes are TRBV15 and TRBJ2-7, with a weak D call TRBD1 (6 bases). The CDR3 is made up of 14 amino acids. Germline CDR1 is LNHNV and CDR2 is YYDKDF (reference sequence). Trimming pared 4 bases from V and 0 bases from J, leaving 10 bases between. The CDR3 protein is CATSKDRHSYEQYF. The CDR3 DNA follows: TGTGCCACCAGCAAAGACAGGCACTCCTACGAGCAGTACTTC.

The chain uses TRBV30 and TRBJ1-2, with 9 bases lining up with TRBD1. The CDR3 runs 14 residues. Germline V gene sequence: CDR1 GTSNPN, CDR2 SVGIG (reference sequence). With V trimmed by 3 bases and J by 7 bases, 9 bases remained unmatched. The CDR3 protein is CAWRGGQGPGGYTF. In DNA form, the CDR3 reads TGTGCCTGGAGGGGAGGACAGGGGCCTGGTGGCTACACCTTC.

This rearrangement joins TRBV29-1 to TRBJ2-1; D unresolved. V was shortened by 6 bases and J by 8 bases, with 11 bases between the two germline ends. CDR3 size: 11 residues. Germline loops: CDR1 SQVTM, CDR2 ANQGSEA. The CDR3 DNA is TGCAGCGTGTCCGTGGCCTATGAGCAGTTCTTC. Residues: CSVSVAYEQFF.

The chain is built from TRBV4-2 and TRBJ1-4, with a tentative D call TRBD1 (5 bases). The V end was cut by 5 bases, the J end by 7 bases, with 11 bases between. The germline V gene has CDR1 LGHNA and CDR2 YNFKEQ. CDR3 length equals 13 residues. CDR3 DNA: TGTGCCAGCAGCGGGACGGGACTTGAAAAACTGTTTTTT. Encoded protein: CASSGTGLEKLFF.

The chain recombines TRBV3-1 (or the pseudogene TRBV3-2) with TRBJ2-5; 7 bases match TRBD1. The V gene's germline CDR1 is LGHDT and CDR2 YNNKEL (reference sequence). V shed 3 bases, J shed 1 base, and the junction held 2 bases outside the gene matches. This CDR3 is 14 amino acids long. CDR3 residues: CASSQPGGQETQYF. CDR3 sequence (DNA): TGTGCCAGCAGCCAGCCAGGGGGCCAAGAGACCCAGTACTTC.

This chain uses TRBV6-5 with TRBJ1-1; no definite D call. V was trimmed by 6 bases and J by 6 bases, leaving 8 bases between them. CDR3 length equals 11 residues. CDR1 MNHEY and CDR2 SVGAGI come from the germline V gene. The CDR3 loop is CASRRSSEAFF. In DNA, the CDR3 is TGTGCCAGCAGAAGAAGCTCTGAAGCTTTCTTT.

V and J are TRBV24-1 and TRBJ2-3; possibly TRBD2 for D (5 bases). This CDR3 is 13 amino acids long. V lost 5 bases and J 1 base, leaving 6 bases between the germline ends. The V gene's germline CDR1 is KGHDR and CDR2 SFDVKD. The CDR3, as DNA: TGTGCCACCAGTGGGGGAGGCACAGATACGCAGTATTTT. Amino acid sequence: CATSGGGTDTQYF.

This clone was seen more than once but under ten times. The rearrangement links TRBV12-3 or TRBV12-4 to TRBJ1-5; D may be TRBD1 (6 bases). V was cut by 5 bases and J by 9 bases, with 14 bases left in between. This CDR3 is 13 amino acids long. CDR3 region: CASSLDSPGPQHF. CDR3 bases: TGTGCCAGCAGTCTGGACAGTCCAGGGCCCCAGCATTTT.

The chain links TRBV19 to TRBJ2-5; possible D gene TRBD2, 6 bases. In germline, CDR1 is LNHDA, CDR2 SQIVND (reference sequence). V was cut by 5 bases and J by 2 bases, with 15 bases left in between. This CDR3 region has 15 residues. Here the CDR3 reads CASSLGGLSQETQYF. The CDR3 DNA reads TGTGCCAGTAGTTTGGGGGGACTCTCTCAAGAGACCCAGTACTTC. The whole variable domain, remainder taken from reference TRBV19 and TRBJ2-5, is DGGITQSPKYLFRKEGQNVTLSCEQNLNHDAMYWYRQDPGQGLRLIYYSQIVNDFQKGDIAEGYSVSREKKESFPLTVTSAQKNPTAFYLCASSLGGLSQETQYFGPGTRLLVL.

This chain's CDR3 is CASSLTPSPRSNTIYF. The CDR3 DNA reads as TGTGCCAGCAGCTTGACACCATCCCCTCGTTCAAACACCATATATTTT. The rearrangement joins TRBV5-5 to TRBJ1-3; D is uncertain. Trimming pared 1 base from V and 6 bases from J, leaving 17 bases between. The CDR3 is 16 residues long. Germline values: CDR1 SGHKS, CDR2 YYEKEE (reference sequence).

This rearrangement joins TRBV24-1 to TRBJ2-7, with D possibly TRBD1 on 6 matching bases. CDR3 length: 18 residues. CDR1 and CDR2 from the germline V gene are KGHDR and SFDVKD. The V gene lost 0 bases and the J gene lost 2 bases, with 19 bases spanning the gap. The CDR3 nucleotides are TGTGCCACCAGTGATTTGCCTCAAGTCAGGGGCCAAACCTACGAGCAGTACTTC. This gives the protein CATSDLPQVRGQTYEQYF.

The chain couples TRBV5-5 to TRBJ2-5; 7 bases agree with TRBD1. This CDR3 comprises 16 residues. Germline CDR1 and CDR2: SGHKS and YYEKEE (reference sequence). With V trimmed by 3 bases and J by 5 bases, 13 bases remained unmatched. CDR3 loop: CASSWAGTDLGETQYF. CDR3 nucleotides: TGTGCCAGCAGCTGGGCCGGGACAGACCTGGGGGAGACCCAGTACTTC.

This clone was counted only a few times. The V gene is TRBV14, the J gene TRBJ2-7, with a possible D match to TRBD2 (5 bases). The CDR3 length is 14 residues. Trimming cost V 0 bases and J 0 bases, with 6 bases left between them. From germline, CDR1 is SGHDN and CDR2 FVKESK. The CDR3 DNA reads TGTGCCAGCAGCCAAGACCTAGCCTCCTACGAGCAGTACTTC. Protein sequence: CASSQDLASYEQYF.

The chain recombines TRBV4-2 with TRBJ2-3; a possible D gene is TRBD1 (5 bases). The V gene's germline CDR1 is LGHNA and CDR2 YNFKEQ. This CDR3 has 15 amino acids. V lost 1 base to trimming and J lost 6 bases, with 14 bases between them. The CDR3 DNA sequence: TGTGCCAGCAGCCAAGTCGATGGGGCCGGGGATACGCAGTATTTT. Translated: CASSQVDGAGDTQYF.

The chain is built from TRBV19 and TRBJ2-1, with D unresolved. V dropped 3 bases and J dropped 8 bases, with 17 bases sitting between them. The germline gives CDR1 LNHDA, CDR2 SQIVND (reference sequence). The CDR3 totals 15 residues. For the CDR3, the DNA is TGTGCCAGTAGTATCCCGGGTAGGCAATTCGATGAGCAGTTCTTC. Translation gives CASSIPGRQFDEQFF.

The chain is built from TRBV11-2 and TRBJ2-1; 10 bases are shared with TRBD2. V gave up 5 bases and J gave up 0 bases; unmatched junction bases: 4. Germline values: CDR1 SGHAT, CDR2 FQNNGV. This CDR3 comprises 16 residues. The CDR3 bases are TGTGCCAGCAGCCGTAGCGGGGGGTCCTCCTACAATGAGCAGTTCTTC. It translates to CASSRSGGSSYNEQFF.

The V call is TRBV5-6, the J call TRBJ1-2; D gene unclear. The CDR3 loop spans 14 amino acids. The germline V and J ends were trimmed by 3 bases and 4 bases, with 13 bases remaining between them. The germline gives CDR1 SGHDT, CDR2 YYEEEE. The CDR3 DNA sequence: TGTGCCAGCAGCTATGAGGAGCGCTCCTATGGCTACACCTTC. Translating gives CASSYEERSYGYTF.